Listed here is a single TCR beta chain. This entry belongs to a study of blood T cell repertoires in COVID-19. Study-wide background: Some COVID-19 samples were acute and others convalescent; all came from the United States, Italy and Spain. Sources were T cells, B-cell-depleted T cells, or PBMCs; the material itself was cDNA or gDNA.

Original methodology: For nucleated cells, counts were estimated from reference gene primer amplification. Produced via immunoSEQ multiplex PCR; TCRdb's table is partial and in-frame only. V and J calls and clone size are as listed in that table; D and trimming were resolved from the DNA. The sample has 55,000 to 80,000 clones; around four fifths are singletons. The origin of this receptor is a man in his fifties or sixties with active COVID-19. The sample was peripheral blood.

As DNA, the CDR3 is TGTGCCAGCAGCTTAGGGGGCCTGAAGGGGGAAAAACTGTTTTTT. Translation gives CASSLGGLKGEKLFF. V is TRBV11-2 and J is TRBJ1-4; D might be TRBD1 (5 bases). CDR3 length: 15 amino acids. CDR1 is SGHAT, CDR2 FQNNGV, per germline. V lost 1 base and J 8 bases, leaving 14 bases between the germline ends.